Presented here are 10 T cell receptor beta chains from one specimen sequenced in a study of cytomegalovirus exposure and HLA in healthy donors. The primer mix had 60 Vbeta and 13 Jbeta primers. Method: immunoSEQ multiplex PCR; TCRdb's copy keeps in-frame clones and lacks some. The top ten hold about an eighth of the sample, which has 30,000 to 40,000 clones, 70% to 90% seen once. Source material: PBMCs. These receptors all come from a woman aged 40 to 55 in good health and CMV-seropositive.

The CDR3 loop reads CASSQTGPPYNEQFF. CDR3 sequence (DNA): TGTGCCAGCAGCCAGACAGGGCCCCCCTACAATGAGCAGTTCTTC. The chain uses TRBV7-9 and TRBJ2-1, with 7 bases lining up with TRBD1. The CDR3 length is 15 residues. Per germline, CDR1 SEHNR and CDR2 FQNEAQ (reference sequence). The V and J ends lost 5 bases and 2 bases, in that order; junction bases with no gene match: 6.

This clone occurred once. This CDR3 is CASSWGPGELFF. CDR3 DNA sequence: TGTGCCAGTAGTTGGGGCCCCGGGGAGCTGTTTTTT. The chain has TRBV19 and TRBJ2-2, with a weak D call TRBD1 (5 bases). Trimming pared 5 bases from V and 6 bases from J, leaving 7 bases between. This CDR3 comprises 12 residues. From germline, CDR1 is LNHDA and CDR2 SQIVND (reference sequence).

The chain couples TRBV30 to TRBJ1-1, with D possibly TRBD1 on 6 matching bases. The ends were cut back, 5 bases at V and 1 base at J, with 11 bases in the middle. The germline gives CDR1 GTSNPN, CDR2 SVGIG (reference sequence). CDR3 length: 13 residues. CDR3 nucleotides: TGTGCCTGGTCCCCAGGGGCGAACACTGAAGCTTTCTTT. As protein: CAWSPGANTEAFF.

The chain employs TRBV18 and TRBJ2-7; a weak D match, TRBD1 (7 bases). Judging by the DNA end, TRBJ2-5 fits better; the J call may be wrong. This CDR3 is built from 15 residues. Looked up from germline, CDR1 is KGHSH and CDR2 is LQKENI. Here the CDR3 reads CASSDRQGGGETQYF. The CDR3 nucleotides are TGTGCCAGCTCGGATCGACAGGGAGGTGGAGAGACCCAGTACTTC.

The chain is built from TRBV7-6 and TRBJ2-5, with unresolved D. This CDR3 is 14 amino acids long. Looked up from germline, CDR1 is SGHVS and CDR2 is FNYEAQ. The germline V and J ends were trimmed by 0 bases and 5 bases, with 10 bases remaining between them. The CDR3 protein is CASSLAGSRETQYF. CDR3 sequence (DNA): TGTGCCAGCAGCTTAGCAGGCAGCAGGGAGACCCAGTACTTC.

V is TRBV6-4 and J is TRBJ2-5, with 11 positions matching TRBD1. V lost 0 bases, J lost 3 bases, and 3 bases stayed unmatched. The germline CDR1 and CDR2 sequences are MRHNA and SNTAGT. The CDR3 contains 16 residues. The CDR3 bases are TGTGCCAGCAGTGACTCGGCGGGACAGGGGGAAGAGACCCAGTACTTC. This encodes CASSDSAGQGEETQYF.

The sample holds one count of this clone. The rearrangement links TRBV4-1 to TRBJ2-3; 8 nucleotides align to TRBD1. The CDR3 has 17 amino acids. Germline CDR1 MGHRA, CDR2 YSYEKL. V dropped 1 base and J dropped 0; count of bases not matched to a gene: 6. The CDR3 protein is CASSQVGTGRSTDTQYF. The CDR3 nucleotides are TGCGCCAGCAGCCAAGTCGGGACAGGTAGGAGCACAGATACGCAGTATTTT.

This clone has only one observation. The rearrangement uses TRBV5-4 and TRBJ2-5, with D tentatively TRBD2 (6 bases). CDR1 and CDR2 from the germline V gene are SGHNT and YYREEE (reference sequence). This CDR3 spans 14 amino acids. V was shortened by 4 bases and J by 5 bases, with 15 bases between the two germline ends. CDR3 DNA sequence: TGTGCCAGCAGCAAAAGGGACTCGGTGGAGACCCAGTACTTC. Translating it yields CASSKRDSVETQYF.

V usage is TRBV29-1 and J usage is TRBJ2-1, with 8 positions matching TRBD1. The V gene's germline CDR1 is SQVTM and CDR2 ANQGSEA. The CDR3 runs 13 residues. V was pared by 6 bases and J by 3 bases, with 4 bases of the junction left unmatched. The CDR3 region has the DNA TGCAGCGTCCAGGGGGCAGTCTACAATGAGCAGTTCTTC. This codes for CSVQGAVYNEQFF.

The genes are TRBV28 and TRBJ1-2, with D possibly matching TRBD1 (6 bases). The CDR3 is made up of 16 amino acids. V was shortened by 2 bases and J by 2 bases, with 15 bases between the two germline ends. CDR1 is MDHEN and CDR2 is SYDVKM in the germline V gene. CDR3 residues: CASSLPNRALNYGYTF. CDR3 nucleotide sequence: TGTGCCAGCAGTTTACCGAACAGGGCTCTCAACTATGGCTACACCTTC.